This is a list of T cell receptor beta chains from one sample in a study of PD-1 blockade in classical Hodgkin lymphoma. Sequenced by immunoSEQ multiplex PCR; TCRdb stores in-frame clones only, minus some. The sample holds tens of thousands of clones, roughly 80% seen once. The sample was peripheral blood mononuclear cells (PBMCs), taken before the second cycle of nivolumab. These receptors originate from a human donor with classical Hodgkin lymphoma. Each CDR3 is given with its conserved first and last residue. A D gene is named only where the DNA matches it firmly. Size values are once, few and many counts, or a class for expanded clones, and some rows have none.

TRBV5-6,TRBJ1-2,16,NA,NA,TGTGCCAGCAGCTTGGAGTTGCGGCACTCAAGCTATGGCTACACCTTC,CASSLELRHSSYGYTF
TRBV9,TRBJ2-3,15,NA,TRBD1,TGTGCCAGCAGCCTCGGGACAGTGCCCACAGATACGCAGTATTTT,CASSLGTVPTDTQYF
TRBV27,TRBJ1-2,12,NA,NA,TGTACGGGAGGGCCGGGCCGCGATGGCTACACCTTC,CTGGPGRDGYTF
TRBV4-2,TRBJ1-1,13,NA,NA,TGTGCCAGCAGCCAAGATGGGTGGGAGAAAGCTTTCTTT,CASSQDGWEKAFF
TRBV5-1,TRBJ1-1,17,NA,NA,TGCGCCAGCAGCTTGATCAGCGCGGGGGGCCTTGACACTGAAGCTTTCTTT,CASSLISAGGLDTEAFF
TRBV6-1,TRBJ1-5,14,NA,NA,TGTGCCAGCACCCAAGGGGGTTTCCGAGGGCCCCAGCATTTT,CASTQGGFRGPQHF
TRBV6-5,TRBJ1-5,14,once,NA,TGTGCCAGCAGTTATGGAAGTGAATATCAGCCCCAGCATTTT,CASSYGSEYQPQHF
TRBV7-2,TRBJ2-2,14,NA,NA,TGTGCCAGCAGCCCCCTCCTTACCATCGGGGAGCTGTTTTTT,CASSPLLTIGELFF
TRBV5-1,TRBJ1-4,15,NA,NA,TGCGCCAGCAGCTTGGGAGTGCAGACTAATGAAAAACTGTTTTTT,CASSLGVQTNEKLFF
TRBV11-1,TRBJ2-5,14,NA,TRBD1,TGTGCCAGCAGCTCAAACAGGGACAGCGAGACCCAGTACTTC,CASSSNRDSETQYF
TRBV5-1,TRBJ1-5,13,NA,NA,TGCGCCAGCAGCTTGGACGTCAATCAGCCCCAGCATTTT,CASSLDVNQPQHF
TRBV4-2,TRBJ2-6,17,NA,TRBD2,TGTGCCAGCAGCCAAGGACTAGCGGCCTCTGGGGCCAACGTCCTGACTTTC,CASSQGLAASGANVLTF
TRBV5-5,TRBJ2-1,15,NA,TRBD1,TGTGCCAGCAGCTTCCCTCGGGACAGTAACAATGAGCAGTTCTTC,CASSFPRDSNNEQFF
TRBV19,TRBJ2-1,10,NA,NA,TGTGCCAGTAGAGGATTTGAGCAGTTCTTC,CASRGFEQFF